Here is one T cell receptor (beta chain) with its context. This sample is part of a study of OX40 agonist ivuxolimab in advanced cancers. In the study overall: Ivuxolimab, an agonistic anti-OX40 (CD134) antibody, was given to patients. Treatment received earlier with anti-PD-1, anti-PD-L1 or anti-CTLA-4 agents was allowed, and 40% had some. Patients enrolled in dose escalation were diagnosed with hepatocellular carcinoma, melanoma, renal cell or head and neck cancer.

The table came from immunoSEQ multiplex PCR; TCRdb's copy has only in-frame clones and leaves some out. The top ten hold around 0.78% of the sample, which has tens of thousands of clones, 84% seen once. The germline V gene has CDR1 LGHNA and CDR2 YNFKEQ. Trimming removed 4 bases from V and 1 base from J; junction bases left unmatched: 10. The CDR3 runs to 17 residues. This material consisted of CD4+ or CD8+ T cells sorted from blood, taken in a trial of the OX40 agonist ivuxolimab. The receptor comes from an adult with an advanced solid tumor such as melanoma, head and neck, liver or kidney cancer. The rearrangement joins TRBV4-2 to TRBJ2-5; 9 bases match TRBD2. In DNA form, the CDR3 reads TGTGCCAGCAGCCCGAGGGGGCAAGCGGGGGGCCAAGAGACCCAGTACTTC. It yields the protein CASSPRGQAGGQETQYF.